These T cell receptor beta chains were read from a single sample in a study of identical twins. MiXCR, applied by TCRdb to the 5' RACE reads, yields one record per CDR3 protein. The sample lists under 900,000 distinct CDR3 sequences, roughly an eighth occurring once. The same data also went into a second study, on yellow fever vaccine responses in identical twins.

Sequencing was performed on PBMCs. All receptors derive from a woman aged 18-35 years in good health. Each CDR3 is given with its conserved first and last residue. A D gene is named only where the DNA matches it firmly. Not all rows give a size; the values are once, few, many and, for expanded clones, a class.

size	V	D	J	CDR3	DNA
.	TRBV24-1	TRBD1	TRBJ1-5	CATSAGQGISQPQHF	TGTGCCACCAGTGCGGGACAGGGAATCAGTCAGCCCCAGCATTTT
.	TRBV20-1	TRBD1	TRBJ2-7	CSAQYPGQASYEQYF	TGCAGTGCCCAATATCCGGGACAGGCTTCCTACGAGCAGTACTTC
few	TRBV5-1	.	TRBJ2-3	CASSLLMGRSTDTQYF	TGCGCCAGCAGCTTGTTGATGGGGCGTTCGACAGATACGCAGTATTTT
.	TRBV5-1	.	TRBJ2-5	CASSPYIGQVKETHYF	TGCGCCAGCAGCCCCTACATCGGGCAGGTTAAAGAGACCCATTACTTC
.	TRBV3-1	.	TRBJ2-5	CASSQRERGTQYF	TGTGCCAGCAGCCAACGGGAGAGGGGGACCCAGTACTTC
few	TRBV20-1	.	TRBJ2-3	CSARQTPGSQTGPDTQYF	TGCAGTGCTAGACAAACCCCAGGGTCACAAACGGGGCCAGATACGCAGTATTTT
.	TRBV19	TRBD1	TRBJ2-6	CASSPWTGDLSGANVLTF	TGTGCCAGTAGTCCCTGGACAGGGGACCTCTCTGGGGCCAACGTCCTGACTTTC
many	TRBV24-1	TRBD1	TRBJ2-3	CATSRTGTDTQYF	TGTGCCACCTCCAGGACAGGGACAGATACGCAGTATTTT
.	TRBV27	.	TRBJ1-1	CASEGNPRGEAFF	TGTGCCAGCGAGGGCAACCCGAGGGGTGAAGCTTTCTTT
many	TRBV24-1	.	TRBJ2-1	CATSVPGTLGNEQFF	TGTGCCACCAGTGTCCCCGGGACCCTGGGGAATGAGCAGTTCTTC
few	TRBV18	.	TRBJ1-1	CASSPLETGGTEAFF	TGTGCCAGCTCACCGCTTGAGACAGGTGGCACTGAAGCTTTCTTT
few	TRBV6-1	.	TRBJ1-4	CASSRLSGDEKLFF	TGTGCCAGCAGTCGCCTAAGCGGTGATGAAAAACTGTTTTTT
.	TRBV5-1	.	TRBJ2-5	CASSSPRDSSQETQYF	TGCGCCAGCAGCTCTCCTCGGGACTCGTCACAAGAGACCCAGTACTTC
few	TRBV2	.	TRBJ1-5	CASSAGTSNQPQHF	TGTGCCAGCAGCGCAGGGACTTCCAATCAGCCCCAGCATTTT
few	TRBV5-1	TRBD1	TRBJ1-6	CASSPVDRGNSPLHF	TGCGCCAGCAGCCCGGTGGACAGGGGGAATTCACCCCTCCACTTT
few	TRBV5-1	TRBD1	TRBJ1-4	CASSRGRSEKLFF	TGCGCCAGCAGCAGGGGGCGAAGTGAAAAACTGTTTTTT
many	TRBV20-1	.	TRBJ1-5	CSARGAQASNQPQHF	TGCAGTGCTAGAGGGGCGCAGGCTAGCAATCAGCCCCAGCATTTT
.	TRBV5-5	.	TRBJ2-7	CASSPSEGFSYEQYF	TGTGCCAGCAGCCCCTCAGAGGGGTTCTCCTACGAGCAGTACTTC
.	TRBV9	.	TRBJ2-5	CASSAGVDETQYF	TGTGCCAGCAGCGCGGGGGTTGATGAGACCCAGTACTTC
.	TRBV27	.	TRBJ2-1	CASSLIAPLLGEQFF	TGTGCCAGCAGTTTGATAGCTCCCCTCTTGGGTGAGCAGTTCTTC
.	TRBV7-8	.	TRBJ2-2	CASSGEVRRGTGELFF	TGTGCCAGCAGCGGGGAGGTCAGGAGGGGCACCGGGGAGCTGTTTTTT
.	TRBV27	.	TRBJ2-3	CASTISGHRTDTQYF	TGTGCCAGCACAATATCGGGACACCGCACAGATACGCAGTATTTT
few	TRBV11-2	TRBD2	TRBJ2-1	CASSLGVSGRPPYNEQFF	TGTGCCAGCAGCTTAGGGGTTAGCGGGAGGCCTCCCTACAATGAGCAGTTCTTC
.	TRBV3-1	.	TRBJ2-7	CASSQAWSGPYEQYF	TGTGCCAGCAGCCAAGCGTGGAGCGGGCCCTACGAGCAGTACTTC
.	TRBV5-1	.	TRBJ2-7	CASSLEHEQYF	TGCGCCAGCAGCTTGGAACACGAGCAGTACTTC
few	TRBV3-1	.	TRBJ1-1	CASSPTGGRRSEAFF	TGTGCCAGCAGCCCAACGGGGGGACGTAGGAGTGAAGCTTTCTTT
.	TRBV5-1	.	TRBJ2-5	CASSTGPGETQYF	TGCGCCAGCAGCACGGGACCTGGGGAGACCCAGTACTTC
.	TRBV4-1	TRBD1	TRBJ2-3	CASSRGQGAGSGNGDTQYF	TGCGCCAGCAGTAGGGGACAGGGGGCCGGTAGCGGGAACGGAGATACGCAGTATTTT
.	TRBV3-1	.	TRBJ1-1	CASSQGGGVEAFF	TGTGCCAGCAGCCAAGGAGGAGGGGTTGAAGCTTTCTTT
few	TRBV19	.	TRBJ2-7	CASSKGGGSSSYEQYF	TGTGCCAGTAGTAAGGGGGGGGGCTCAAGCTCCTACGAGCAGTACTTC
.	TRBV6-5	.	TRBJ1-5	CASSYLHGYSNQPQHF	TGTGCCAGCAGTTACCTCCATGGATATAGCAATCAGCCCCAGCATTTT
.	TRBV6-5	.	TRBJ1-1	CASSYGGMGTEAFF	TGTGCCAGCAGTTACGGGGGCATGGGTACTGAAGCTTTCTTT
.	TRBV6-2/TRBV6-3	.	TRBJ2-5	CASSFLRESRTQYF	TGTGCCAGCAGTTTCTTACGGGAGTCTCGGACCCAGTACTTC
few	TRBV20-1	TRBD1	TRBJ2-3	CSARGTGLSTDTQYF	TGCAGTGCTAGGGGGACAGGGTTATCGACAGATACGCAGTATTTT
.	TRBV5-1	TRBD1	TRBJ2-7	CASSLAGGVHEQYF	TGCGCCAGCAGCTTGGCAGGGGGAGTCCACGAGCAGTACTTC
few	TRBV20-1	TRBD2	TRBJ2-7	CSARGGLALSYEQYF	TGCAGTGCTAGGGGGGGACTAGCACTCTCCTACGAGCAGTACTTC
few	TRBV4-1	.	TRBJ1-1	CASSQDGGGNTEAFF	TGCGCCAGCAGCCAAGACGGGGGGGGGAACACTGAAGCTTTCTTT
.	TRBV6-2/TRBV6-3	.	TRBJ2-1	CASRSTGHQNEQFF	TGTGCCAGCAGATCTACGGGACACCAAAATGAGCAGTTCTTC
few	TRBV20-1	.	TRBJ2-3	CSARGYPTDTQYF	TGCAGTGCTAGAGGCTACCCCACAGATACGCAGTATTTT
many	TRBV11-2	TRBD2	TRBJ2-1	CASSLRLADNNEQFF	TGTGCCAGCAGCTTAAGACTAGCGGATAACAATGAGCAGTTCTTC
.	TRBV12-3/TRBV12-4	.	TRBJ1-5	CASTSGNQPQHF	TGTGCCAGCACCTCGGGAAATCAGCCCCAGCATTTT
few	TRBV7-6	.	TRBJ1-1	CASSLAEGRGHTEAFF	TGTGCCAGCAGCTTAGCGGAGGGTAGGGGTCACACTGAAGCTTTCTTT
.	TRBV7-2	.	TRBJ2-1	CASSWAGPKLYNEQFF	TGTGCCAGCAGCTGGGCCGGGCCAAAGCTCTACAATGAGCAGTTCTTC
.	TRBV7-8	TRBD2	TRBJ2-2	CASSLYAGGGTGELFF	TGTGCCAGCAGCTTATATGCGGGAGGGGGCACCGGGGAGCTGTTTTTT
few	TRBV12-5	.	TRBJ1-5	CASGLGASRNQPQHF	TGTGCTAGTGGTTTGGGGGCATCCCGCAATCAGCCCCAGCATTTT
many	TRBV3-1	.	TRBJ1-1	CASSQATEAFF	TGTGCCAGCAGCCAAGCGACTGAAGCTTTCTTT
few	TRBV20-1	.	TRBJ1-2	CSARALVSLNYGYTF	TGCAGTGCTAGAGCTTTGGTTTCCTTAAACTATGGCTACACCTTC
.	TRBV18	.	TRBJ1-1	CASSLSSIGTNTEAFF	TGTGCCAGCTCACTATCCTCGATTGGGACGAACACTGAAGCTTTCTTT
.	TRBV6-1	.	TRBJ1-2	CASSPAGGARGYTF	TGTGCCAGCAGCCCGGCGGGGGGCGCGAGGGGCTACACCTTC
many	TRBV28	TRBD2	TRBJ2-1	CASRVSGDNEQFF	TGTGCCAGCAGAGTTAGCGGGGACAATGAGCAGTTCTTC
few	TRBV6-1	.	TRBJ2-2	CASSMRGGHTGELFF	TGTGCCAGCTCCATGAGAGGGGGTCACACCGGGGAGCTGTTTTTT
.	TRBV14	.	TRBJ1-1	CASSQPILGSTEAFF	TGTGCCAGCAGCCAACCTATTTTGGGAAGCACTGAAGCTTTCTTT
few	TRBV5-6	TRBD1	TRBJ1-2	CASSTGQGADGYTF	TGTGCCAGCAGCACGGGACAGGGGGCCGATGGCTACACCTTC
.	TRBV5-5	.	TRBJ2-7	CASRGIYEQYF	TGTGCCAGCAGGGGAATTTACGAGCAGTACTTC
few	TRBV28	.	TRBJ2-2	CASSPFKYTGELFF	TGTGCCAGCAGTCCATTTAAATACACCGGGGAGCTGTTTTTT